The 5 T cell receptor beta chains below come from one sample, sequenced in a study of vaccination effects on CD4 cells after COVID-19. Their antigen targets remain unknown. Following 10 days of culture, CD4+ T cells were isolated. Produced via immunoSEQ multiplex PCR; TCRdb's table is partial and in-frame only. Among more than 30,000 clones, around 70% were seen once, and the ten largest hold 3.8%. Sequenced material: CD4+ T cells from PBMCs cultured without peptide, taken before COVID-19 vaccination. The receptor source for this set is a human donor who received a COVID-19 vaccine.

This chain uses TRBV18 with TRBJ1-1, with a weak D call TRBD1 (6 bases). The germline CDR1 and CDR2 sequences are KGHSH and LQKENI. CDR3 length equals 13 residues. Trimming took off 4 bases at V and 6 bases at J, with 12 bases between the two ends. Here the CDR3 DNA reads TGTGCCAGCTCACAAGGGGGTCGGCCTGAAGCTTTCTTT. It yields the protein CASSQGGRPEAFF.

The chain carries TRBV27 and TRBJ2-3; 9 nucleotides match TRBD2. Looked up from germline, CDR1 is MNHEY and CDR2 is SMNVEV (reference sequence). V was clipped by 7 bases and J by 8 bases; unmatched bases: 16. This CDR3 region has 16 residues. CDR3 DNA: TGTGCCAGCAAAATGGCCCCTAGCGGGGTATGGGGTACGCAGTATTTT. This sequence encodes CASKMAPSGVWGTQYF.

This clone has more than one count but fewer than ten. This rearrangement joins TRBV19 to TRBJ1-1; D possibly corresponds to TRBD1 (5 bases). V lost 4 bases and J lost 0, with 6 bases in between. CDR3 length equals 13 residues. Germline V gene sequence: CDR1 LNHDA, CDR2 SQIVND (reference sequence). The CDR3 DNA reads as TGTGCCAGTAGTACAGGGTTGAACACTGAAGCTTTCTTT. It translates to CASSTGLNTEAFF.

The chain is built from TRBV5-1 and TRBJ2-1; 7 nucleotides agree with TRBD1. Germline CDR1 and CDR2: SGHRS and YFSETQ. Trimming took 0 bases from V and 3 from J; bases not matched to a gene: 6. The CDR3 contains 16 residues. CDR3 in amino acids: CASSLVVGQYYNEQFF. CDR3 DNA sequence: TGCGCCAGCAGCTTGGTTGTGGGACAGTACTACAATGAGCAGTTCTTC.

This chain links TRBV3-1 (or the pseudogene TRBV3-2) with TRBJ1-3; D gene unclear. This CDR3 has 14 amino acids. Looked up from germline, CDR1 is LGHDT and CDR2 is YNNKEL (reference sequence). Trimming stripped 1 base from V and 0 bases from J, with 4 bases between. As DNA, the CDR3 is TGTGCCAGCAGCCAAGGAGTCTCTGGAAACACCATATATTTT. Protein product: CASSQGVSGNTIYF.